The present TCR beta chain was sequenced within a study of OX40 agonist ivuxolimab in advanced cancers. Study-level information: Three partial responders included one hepatocellular carcinoma patient and two cutaneous melanoma patients.

Of note for this clone: What it binds is unknown. This specimen includes other DNA sequences encoding the same CDR3.

Repertoires were generated with immunoSEQ multiplex PCR, while TCRdb's copy carries only in-frame clones and drops some. The repertoire has some 97,000 clones, roughly 90% of them found once; the top ten carry roughly 0.16%. Findings and limits, study-wide: Circulating CD4+ and CD8+ T cells showed clonal expansion by week 6 at 0.1 to 3.0 mg/kg.

This TCR was sampled from an adult with an advanced solid tumor such as melanoma, head and neck, liver or kidney cancer. The material sequenced was CD4+ or CD8+ T cells sorted from blood, taken in a trial of the OX40 agonist ivuxolimab.

The CDR3 DNA follows: TGTGCCAGTAGTATAGTAGCGGGCGCCAACACCGGGGAGCTGTTTTTT. This translates into CASSIVAGANTGELFF. The rearrangement joins TRBV19 to TRBJ2-2, with TRBD2 identical over 7 bases. Unmatched junction bases numbered 4, after V lost 1 base and J lost 2 bases. This CDR3 has 16 residues. Germline loops: CDR1 LNHDA, CDR2 SQIVND (reference sequence).